Listed below are T cell receptor beta chains from one sample, sequenced in a study of blood T cells in healthy people across ages. TCRdb independently ran MiXCR on the 5' RACE reads; one entry per CDR3 protein. The profile shows about 580,000 distinct CDR3 sequences, around 48% of them singletons. What was sequenced was blood. These receptors were obtained from an elderly man in good health. CDR3s include the opening cysteine and the closing phenylalanine or tryptophan. D genes are given only for firm matches. The size entry is marked missing in some rows and otherwise reads once, few, many or a size class.

J: TRBJ2-7
length: 14
V: TRBV6-5
D: .
size: many
CDR3: CASSYSRQSYEQYF
DNA: TGTGCCAGCAGTTACTCCAGGCAGTCCTACGAGCAGTACTTC

J: TRBJ1-5
length: 18
V: TRBV6-1
D: TRBD1
size: many
CDR3: CASRRTGTGTTSNQPQHF
DNA: TGTGCCAGCAGACGGACCGGGACAGGTACTACTAGCAATCAGCCCCAGCATTTT

J: TRBJ2-2
length: 17
V: TRBV6-2/TRBV6-3
D: TRBD2
size: .
CDR3: CASSARSSGRNTGELFF
DNA: TGTGCCAGCAGTGCCCGATCTAGCGGGAGGAACACCGGGGAGCTGTTTTTT

J: TRBJ2-2
length: 17
V: TRBV9
D: .
size: .
CDR3: CASSVDEGVRGTGELFF
DNA: TGTGCCAGCAGCGTAGACGAGGGGGTCAGGGGCACCGGGGAGCTGTTTTTT

J: TRBJ1-6
length: 19
V: TRBV7-6
D: TRBD1
size: many
CDR3: CASSSSVSDRGVVRSPLHF
DNA: TGTGCCAGCAGCTCCTCCGTTTCGGACAGGGGGGTAGTACGTTCACCCCTCCACTTT

J: TRBJ2-7
length: 13
V: TRBV21-1
D: .
size: .
CDR3: CASTLPEIYEQYF
DNA: TGTGCCAGCACCCTTCCTGAAATCTACGAGCAGTACTTC

J: TRBJ2-7
length: 15
V: TRBV12-3/TRBV12-4
D: TRBD2
size: .
CDR3: CASSPSGSRSYEQYF
DNA: TGTGCCAGCAGCCCCAGCGGGAGTAGATCCTACGAGCAGTACTTC

J: TRBJ2-5
length: 12
V: TRBV2
D: .
size: .
CDR3: CASNRGQETQYF
DNA: TGTGCCAGCAATCGGGGCCAAGAGACCCAGTACTTC

J: TRBJ1-2
length: 14
V: TRBV7-9
D: .
size: few
CDR3: CASSLGAPGYGYTF
DNA: TGTGCCAGCAGCTTAGGTGCCCCCGGCTATGGCTACACCTTC

J: TRBJ2-1
length: 13
V: TRBV25-1
D: .
size: .
CDR3: CASSEHPGDEQFF
DNA: TGTGCCAGCAGTGAACACCCGGGGGATGAGCAGTTCTTC

J: TRBJ2-7
length: 15
V: TRBV6-2/TRBV6-3
D: .
size: few
CDR3: CASSRQGMFSYEQYF
DNA: TGTGCCAGCAGCCGGCAGGGGATGTTTTCCTACGAGCAGTACTTC

J: TRBJ2-3
length: 10
V: TRBV12-3/TRBV12-4
D: .
size: few
CDR3: CASTPNTQYF
DNA: TGTGCCAGCACCCCCAATACGCAGTATTTT

J: TRBJ2-7
length: 15
V: TRBV20-1
D: TRBD2
size: .
CDR3: CSAWAPGLAGNEQYF
DNA: TGCAGTGCTTGGGCCCCCGGACTAGCGGGAAACGAGCAGTACTTC

J: TRBJ2-3
length: 16
V: TRBV20-1
D: TRBD2
size: .
CDR3: CSTTPGLAGMVDTQYF
DNA: TGCAGTACTACTCCGGGACTAGCGGGTATGGTGGATACGCAGTATTTT

J: TRBJ1-1
length: 13
V: TRBV29-1
D: TRBD1
size: few
CDR3: CSAEGQTNTEAFF
DNA: TGCAGCGCCGAGGGACAGACCAACACTGAAGCTTTCTTT

J: TRBJ1-2
length: 13
V: TRBV6-6
D: .
size: .
CDR3: CASLPIQPAVHTF
DNA: TGTGCCAGCCTCCCGATCCAACCGGCAGTACACACCTTC

J: TRBJ2-6
length: 15
V: TRBV20-1
D: TRBD1
size: .
CDR3: CSAPRQGTGANVLTF
DNA: TGCAGTGCCCCCCGACAGGGTACCGGGGCCAACGTCCTGACTTTC

J: TRBJ2-2
length: 17
V: TRBV10-3
D: TRBD2
size: .
CDR3: CAISQVSGRADTGELFF
DNA: TGTGCCATCAGCCAAGTTAGCGGGAGGGCCGACACCGGGGAGCTGTTTTTT

J: TRBJ2-1
length: 13
V: TRBV6-2/TRBV6-3
D: TRBD2
size: few
CDR3: CASRQTSGNEQFF
DNA: TGTGCCAGCAGACAGACTAGCGGCAATGAGCAGTTCTTC

J: TRBJ1-3
length: 16
V: TRBV4-1
D: .
size: .
CDR3: CASSQEPTASGNTIYF
DNA: TGCGCCAGCAGCCAAGAGCCGACGGCCTCTGGAAACACCATATATTTT

J: TRBJ2-1
length: 18
V: TRBV20-1
D: TRBD1
size: few
CDR3: CILAGDRDDLSSYNEQFF
DNA: TGCATACTCGCCGGCGACAGGGATGATTTGAGCTCCTACAATGAGCAGTTCTTC

J: TRBJ2-1
length: 15
V: TRBV15
D: TRBD2
size: .
CDR3: CATSILAGGYNEQFF
DNA: TGTGCCACCAGCATACTAGCGGGGGGATACAATGAGCAGTTCTTC

J: TRBJ1-6
length: 17
V: TRBV7-9
D: .
size: few
CDR3: CASSLEDGSSYNSPLHF
DNA: TGTGCCAGCAGCTTAGAGGACGGGAGCTCCTATAATTCACCCCTCCACTTT

J: TRBJ2-1
length: 14
V: TRBV29-1
D: TRBD1
size: .
CDR3: CSVDLGQGVHEQFF
DNA: TGCAGCGTTGATTTGGGACAGGGGGTCCACGAGCAGTTCTTC

J: TRBJ1-2
length: 14
V: TRBV5-6
D: .
size: few
CDR3: CASSLKGMAYGYTF
DNA: TGTGCCAGCAGCTTGAAAGGGATGGCCTATGGCTACACCTTC

J: TRBJ2-1
length: 14
V: TRBV20-1
D: TRBD2
size: .
CDR3: CSALSGRAVNEQFF
DNA: TGCAGTGCTCTCAGCGGGAGGGCGGTCAATGAGCAGTTCTTC

J: TRBJ2-7
length: 14
V: TRBV6-1
D: .
size: few
CDR3: CASSEGRVSYEQYF
DNA: TGTGCCAGCAGTGAGGGCAGGGTGTCCTACGAGCAGTACTTC

J: TRBJ2-1
length: 14
V: TRBV20-1
D: TRBD2
size: few
CDR3: CSAPTAGTYNEQFF
DNA: TGCAGTGCTCCGACAGCGGGAACCTACAATGAGCAGTTCTTC

J: TRBJ1-6
length: 14
V: TRBV6-5
D: TRBD1
size: .
CDR3: CASSRRDRGSPLHF
DNA: TGTGCCAGCAGTCGCCGGGACAGGGGTTCACCCCTCCACTTT

J: TRBJ2-1
length: 15
V: TRBV9
D: TRBD2
size: .
CDR3: CASSDLAGGDNEQFF
DNA: TGTGCCAGCAGTGATTTGGCGGGGGGTGACAATGAGCAGTTCTTC

J: TRBJ1-2
length: 14
V: TRBV7-2
D: TRBD1
size: .
CDR3: CASSWGTANYGYTF
DNA: TGTGCCAGCAGCTGGGGGACAGCGAACTATGGCTACACCTTC

J: TRBJ2-3
length: 17
V: TRBV4-3
D: TRBD1
size: few
CDR3: CASSRTGGAASTDTQYF
DNA: TGCGCCAGCAGCCGGACAGGAGGAGCGGCTAGCACAGATACGCAGTATTTT

J: TRBJ2-7
length: 14
V: TRBV20-1
D: .
size: .
CDR3: CSGGSSNRGGEQYF
DNA: TGCAGTGGTGGGTCGAGTAACAGGGGGGGCGAGCAGTACTTC

J: TRBJ2-7
length: 15
V: TRBV7-2
D: TRBD2
size: .
CDR3: CASSPRLAEPYEQYF
DNA: TGTGCCAGCAGCCCACGACTAGCGGAGCCCTACGAGCAGTACTTC

J: TRBJ1-5
length: 15
V: TRBV5-5
D: TRBD1
size: .
CDR3: CASSWGTGVDQPQHF
DNA: TGTGCCAGCAGCTGGGGGACAGGGGTTGATCAGCCCCAGCATTTT

J: TRBJ1-1
length: 14
V: TRBV19
D: TRBD1
size: few
CDR3: CASRETGMNTEAFF
DNA: TGTGCCAGTAGGGAGACAGGGATGAACACTGAAGCTTTCTTT

J: TRBJ2-7
length: 12
V: TRBV7-9
D: TRBD1
size: .
CDR3: CASSVQGSEQYF
DNA: TGTGCCAGCAGCGTACAGGGGAGCGAGCAGTACTTC

J: TRBJ1-2
length: 14
V: TRBV3-1
D: .
size: few
CDR3: CASSQGGDPYGYTF
DNA: TGTGCCAGCAGCCAAGGGGGAGACCCCTATGGCTACACCTTC

J: TRBJ2-3
length: 16
V: TRBV7-9
D: .
size: .
CDR3: CASSLVPGIWTETQYF
DNA: TGTGCCAGCAGCTTAGTGCCAGGGATATGGACAGAGACGCAGTATTTT

J: TRBJ2-5
length: 17
V: TRBV4-2
D: TRBD1
size: .
CDR3: CASSQEDRGRNWKTQYF
DNA: TGTGCCAGCAGCCAAGAGGACAGGGGGCGGAATTGGAAGACCCAGTACTTC

J: TRBJ2-1
length: 14
V: TRBV29-1
D: .
size: .
CDR3: CSGGLLSSYNEQFF
DNA: TGCAGTGGGGGACTGCTGAGCTCCTACAATGAGCAGTTCTTC

J: TRBJ2-5
length: 16
V: TRBV10-3
D: TRBD1
size: .
CDR3: CAISPRDRGGRETQYF
DNA: TGTGCCATCAGTCCAAGGGACAGGGGAGGAAGGGAGACCCAGTACTTC

J: TRBJ2-1
length: 16
V: TRBV4-2
D: TRBD1
size: .
CDR3: CASSQEGQGARREQFF
DNA: TGTGCCAGCAGCCAAGAAGGACAGGGGGCCCGTCGGGAGCAGTTCTTC

J: TRBJ2-7
length: 15
V: TRBV27
D: .
size: .
CDR3: CASSSRLAPSWEQYF
DNA: TGTGCCAGCAGTTCTCGGCTAGCCCCTTCGTGGGAGCAGTACTTC

J: TRBJ2-7
length: 12
V: TRBV20-1
D: TRBD1
size: .
CDR3: CSARDRDYEQYF
DNA: TGCAGTGCACGGGACAGGGATTACGAGCAGTACTTC

J: TRBJ2-5
length: 14
V: TRBV14
D: .
size: few
CDR3: CASSQEVRGETQYF
DNA: TGTGCCAGCAGCCAAGAGGTCCGGGGTGAGACCCAGTACTTC

J: TRBJ2-2
length: 16
V: TRBV6-5
D: TRBD1
size: few
CDR3: CASRPIGQGNTGELFF
DNA: TGTGCCAGCAGGCCAATAGGACAGGGGAACACCGGGGAGCTGTTTTTT

J: TRBJ1-1
length: 12
V: TRBV6-6
D: TRBD1
size: few
CDR3: CASSGGQRAAFF
DNA: TGTGCCAGCAGCGGGGGACAGCGCGCGGCTTTCTTT

J: TRBJ2-7
length: 14
V: TRBV13
D: .
size: few
CDR3: CASSFSGQPYEQYF
DNA: TGTGCCAGCAGCTTTTCGGGGCAGCCCTACGAGCAGTACTTC

J: TRBJ2-7
length: 15
V: TRBV6-5
D: TRBD2
size: many
CDR3: CASGRPGLDPYEQYF
DNA: TGTGCCAGCGGACGACCGGGACTAGACCCCTACGAGCAGTACTTC

J: TRBJ2-3
length: 17
V: TRBV4-1
D: TRBD2
size: .
CDR3: CASSTGLAGASTDTQYF
DNA: TGCGCCAGCTCTACGGGACTAGCGGGCGCAAGCACAGATACGCAGTATTTT

J: TRBJ1-1
length: 14
V: TRBV4-3
D: .
size: few
CDR3: CASSQGSGNTEAFF
DNA: TGCGCCAGCAGCCAGGGATCAGGTAACACTGAAGCTTTCTTT

J: TRBJ2-7
length: 15
V: TRBV4-1
D: .
size: .
CDR3: CASSQRWSASYEQYF
DNA: TGCGCCAGCAGCCAACGGTGGAGTGCCTCCTACGAGCAGTACTTC